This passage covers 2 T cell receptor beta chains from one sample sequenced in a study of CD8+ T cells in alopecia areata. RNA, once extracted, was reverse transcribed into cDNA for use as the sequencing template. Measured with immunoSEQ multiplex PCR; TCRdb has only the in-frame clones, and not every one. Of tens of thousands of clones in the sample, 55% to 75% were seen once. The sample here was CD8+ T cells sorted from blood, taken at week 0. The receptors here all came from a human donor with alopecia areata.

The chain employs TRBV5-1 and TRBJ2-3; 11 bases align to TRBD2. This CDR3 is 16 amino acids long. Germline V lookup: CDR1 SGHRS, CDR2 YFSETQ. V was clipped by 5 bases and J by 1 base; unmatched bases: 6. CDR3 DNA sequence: TGCGCCAGCAGATTAGCGGGGGGGCGCGGCACAGATACGCAGTATTTT. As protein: CASRLAGGRGTDTQYF.

DNA for the CDR3: TGTGCCAGCAGCCCCCTCGTGGAGCAGTACTTC. It yields the protein CASSPLVEQYF. The chain couples TRBV7-9 to TRBJ2-7; D is undetermined. Germline V gene lookup returns CDR1 SEHNR and CDR2 FQNEAQ (reference sequence). The ends were cut back, 5 bases at V and 7 bases at J, with 9 bases in the middle. CDR3 size: 11 residues. The whole variable domain, filled in from reference TRBV7-9 and TRBJ2-7, reads DTGVSQNPRHKITKRGQNVTFRCDPISEHNRLYWYRQTLGQGPEFLTYFQNEAQLEKSRLLSDRFSAERPKGSFSTLEIQRTEQGDSAMYLCASSPLVEQYFGPGTRLTVT.